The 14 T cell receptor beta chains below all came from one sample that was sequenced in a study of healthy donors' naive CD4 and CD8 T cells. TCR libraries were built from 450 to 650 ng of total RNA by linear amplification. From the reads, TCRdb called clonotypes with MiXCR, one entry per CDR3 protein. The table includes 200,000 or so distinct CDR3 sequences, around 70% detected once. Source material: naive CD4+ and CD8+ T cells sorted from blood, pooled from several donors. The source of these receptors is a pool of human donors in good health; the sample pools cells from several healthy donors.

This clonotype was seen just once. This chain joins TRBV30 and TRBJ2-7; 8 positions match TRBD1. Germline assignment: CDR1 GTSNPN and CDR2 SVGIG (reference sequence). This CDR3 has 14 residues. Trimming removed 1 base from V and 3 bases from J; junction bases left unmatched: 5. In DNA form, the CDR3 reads TGTGCCTGGAGTGGTGGGACAGGAGACTACGAGCAGTACTTC. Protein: CAWSGGTGDYEQYF.

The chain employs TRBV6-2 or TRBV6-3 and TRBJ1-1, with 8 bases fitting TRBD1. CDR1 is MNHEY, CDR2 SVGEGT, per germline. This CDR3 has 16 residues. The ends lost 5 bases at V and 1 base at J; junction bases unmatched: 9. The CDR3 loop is CASSVRQGSRNTEAFF. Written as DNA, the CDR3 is TGTGCCAGCAGTGTACGACAGGGGTCAAGGAACACTGAAGCTTTCTTT.

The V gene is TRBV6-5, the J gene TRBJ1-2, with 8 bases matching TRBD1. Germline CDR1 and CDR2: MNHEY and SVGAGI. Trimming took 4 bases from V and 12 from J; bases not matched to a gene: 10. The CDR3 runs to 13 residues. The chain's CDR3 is CASSFVQGGGHTF. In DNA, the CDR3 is TGTGCCAGCAGTTTCGTACAGGGGGGCGGCCACACCTTC.

The CDR3 DNA reads as TGTGCCAGCGGCCTAGCGGGAGAAATTACAGAGACCCAGTACTTC. Translated: CASGLAGEITETQYF. The chain is built from TRBV27 and TRBJ2-5, with 10 bases fitting TRBD2. The CDR3 consists of 15 residues. Germline V lookup: CDR1 MNHEY, CDR2 SMNVEV (reference sequence). V lost 8 bases to trimming and J lost 4 bases; unmatched junction nucleotides: 10.

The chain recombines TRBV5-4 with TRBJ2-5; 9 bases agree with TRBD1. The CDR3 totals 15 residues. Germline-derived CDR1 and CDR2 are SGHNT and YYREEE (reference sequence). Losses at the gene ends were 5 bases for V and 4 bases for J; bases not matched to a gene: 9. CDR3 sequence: CASRDPGQGVETQYF. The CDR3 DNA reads TGTGCCAGCAGAGATCCGGGACAGGGAGTAGAGACCCAGTACTTC.

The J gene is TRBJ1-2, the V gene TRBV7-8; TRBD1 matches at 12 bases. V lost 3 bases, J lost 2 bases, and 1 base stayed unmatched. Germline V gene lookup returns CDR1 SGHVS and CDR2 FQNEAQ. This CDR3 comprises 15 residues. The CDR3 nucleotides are TGTGCCAGCAGCTTGGGGACAGGGGGCAACTATGGCTACACCTTC. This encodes CASSLGTGGNYGYTF.

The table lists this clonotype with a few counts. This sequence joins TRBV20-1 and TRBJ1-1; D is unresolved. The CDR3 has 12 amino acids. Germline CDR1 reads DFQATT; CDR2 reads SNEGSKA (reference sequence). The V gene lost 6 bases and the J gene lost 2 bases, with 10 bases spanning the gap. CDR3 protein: CSAARINTEAFF. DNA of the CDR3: TGCAGTGCAGCCAGAATCAACACTGAAGCTTTCTTT.

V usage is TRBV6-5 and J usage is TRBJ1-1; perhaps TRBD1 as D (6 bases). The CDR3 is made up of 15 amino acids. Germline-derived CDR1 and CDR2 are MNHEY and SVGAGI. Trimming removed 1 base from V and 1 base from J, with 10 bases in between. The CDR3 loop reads CASSYYGRGNTEAFF. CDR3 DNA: TGTGCCAGCAGTTACTATGGCAGGGGGAACACTGAAGCTTTCTTT.

CDR3: CSVVPHGANVLTF. The CDR3 DNA sequence: TGCAGCGTTGTTCCTCATGGGGCCAACGTCCTGACTTTC. This chain links TRBV29-1 with TRBJ2-6; D gene ambiguous. The germline V gene encodes CDR1 SQVTM and CDR2 ANQGSEA. There are 13 residues in the CDR3. V gave up 4 bases and J gave up 3 bases, with 7 bases separating them. Full variable domain (rest looked up from reference TRBV29-1 and TRBJ2-6): SAVISQKPSRDICQRGTSLTIQCQVDSQVTMMFWYRQQPGQSLTLIATANQGSEATYESGFVIDKFPISRPNLTFSTLTVSNMSPEDSSIYLCSVVPHGANVLTFGAGSRLTVL.

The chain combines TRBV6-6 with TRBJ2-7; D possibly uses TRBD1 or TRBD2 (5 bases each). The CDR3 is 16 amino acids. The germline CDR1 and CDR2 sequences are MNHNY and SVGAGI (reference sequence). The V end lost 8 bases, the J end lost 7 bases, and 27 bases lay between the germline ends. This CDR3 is CASSLVGVGTPEEQYF. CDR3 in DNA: TGTGCCAGCTCCTTAGTTGGTGTGGGGACCCCGGAAGAGCAGTACTTC.

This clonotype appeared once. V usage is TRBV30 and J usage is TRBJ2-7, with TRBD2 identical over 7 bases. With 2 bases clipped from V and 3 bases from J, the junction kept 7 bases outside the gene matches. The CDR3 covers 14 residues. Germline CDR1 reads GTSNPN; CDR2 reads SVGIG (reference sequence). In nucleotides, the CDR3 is TGTGCCTGGAGTTTGGGGACTAACAGCTACGAGCAGTACTTC. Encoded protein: CAWSLGTNSYEQYF.

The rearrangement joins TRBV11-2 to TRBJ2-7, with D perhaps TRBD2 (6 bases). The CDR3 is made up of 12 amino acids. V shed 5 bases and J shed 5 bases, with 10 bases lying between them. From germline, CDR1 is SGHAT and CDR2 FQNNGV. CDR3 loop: CASSGGFHEQYF. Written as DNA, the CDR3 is TGTGCCAGCAGCGGGGGGTTCCACGAGCAGTACTTC.

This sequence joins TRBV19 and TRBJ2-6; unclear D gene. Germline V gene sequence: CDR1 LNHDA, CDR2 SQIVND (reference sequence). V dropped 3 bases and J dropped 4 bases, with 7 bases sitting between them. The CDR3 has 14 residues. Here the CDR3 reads CASSMSSGANVLTF. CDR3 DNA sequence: TGTGCCAGTAGTATGTCCTCCGGGGCCAACGTCCTGACTTTC.

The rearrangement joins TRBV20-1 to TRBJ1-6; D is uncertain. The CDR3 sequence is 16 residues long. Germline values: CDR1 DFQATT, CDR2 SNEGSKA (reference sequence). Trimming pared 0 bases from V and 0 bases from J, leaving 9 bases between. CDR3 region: CSARDKDSSYNSPLHF. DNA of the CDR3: TGCAGTGCTAGAGATAAAGATAGCTCCTATAATTCACCCCTCCACTTT.